What follows are 27 T cell receptor beta chains derived from one specimen sequenced in a study of T cells in Graves' hyperthyroidism and ophthalmopathy. The source material, RNA transcripts, was used to amplify TCR beta CDR3 regions. Researchers ran a first-round RT-PCR on the TCR CDR3 using the HTBI primer set. TCRdb used MiXCR to reprocess the multiplex PCR reads, holding one entry per CDR3 protein. Of 250,000 to 400,000 distinct CDR3 sequences in the sample, roughly 13% were seen once. The sample consisted of blood. The receptors here all came from a woman between 40 and 55 years old with Graves' ophthalmopathy.

This clonotype has at least ten counts. V and J are TRBV7-9 and TRBJ1-4; D is unresolved. V shed 8 bases and J shed 10 bases, with 14 bases lying between them. The CDR3 is made up of 12 amino acids. Germline V lookup: CDR1 SEHNR, CDR2 FQNEAQ (reference sequence). The CDR3 loop is CASLEEDGKLFF. The CDR3 DNA sequence: TGTGCCAGCTTAGAGGAGGACGGAAAACTGTTTTTT.

This clonotype was seen ten or more times. This chain uses TRBV6-1 with TRBJ1-1; TRBD1 matches 7 bases. In germline, CDR1 is MNHNS, CDR2 SASEGT. The CDR3 is 15 amino acids. V shed 3 bases and J 6 bases; nucleotides not matched to a gene: 10. The CDR3 is CASSDVDRDLPEAFF. The CDR3 nucleotides read TGTGCCAGCAGTGACGTCGACAGGGATCTACCTGAAGCTTTCTTT.

The gene calls are TRBV2 and TRBJ2-2, with TRBD2 matching 12 bases. The CDR3 has 15 amino acids. Germline assignment: CDR1 SNHLY and CDR2 FYNNEI. Losses at the gene ends were 4 bases for V and 7 bases for J; bases not matched to a gene: 4. CDR3 sequence: CASSGLAGEGGELFF. For the CDR3, the DNA is TGTGCCAGCAGTGGACTAGCGGGAGAGGGCGGGGAGCTGTTTTTT. The full variable domain, completed using reference TRBV2 and TRBJ2-2, is EPEVTQTPSHQVTQMGQEVILRCVPISNHLYFYWYRQILGQKVEFLVSFYNNEISEKSEIFDDQFSVERPDGSNFTLKIRSTKLEDSAMYFCASSGLAGEGGELFFGEGSRLTVL.

Only a few counts were recorded for this clonotype. This clone may be a read error of a much larger clone one base away. The V and J genes are TRBV2 and TRBJ1-2; D is perhaps TRBD1 (5 bases). Germline V gene lookup returns CDR1 SNHLY and CDR2 FYNNEI. The CDR3 loop spans 12 amino acids. The CDR3 DNA is TGTGCCAGTAGAGGGGATAACTGTGGCTACACCTTC. It yields the protein CASRGDNCGYTF.

This clonotype appeared many times. The chain joins TRBV27 to TRBJ1-2, with D perhaps matching TRBD1 (6 bases). The CDR3 is 13 residues long. Trimming removed 7 bases from V and 4 bases from J, with 13 bases in between. Germline CDR1 and CDR2: MNHEY and SMNVEV (reference sequence). Here the CDR3 reads CASKQGTSYGYTF. For the CDR3, the DNA is TGTGCCAGCAAGCAGGGGACCAGCTATGGCTACACCTTC.

Concerning this clonotype: A far larger clone is a single base away, which makes a read error likely. The V and J genes are TRBV18 and TRBJ2-3, with D unclear. The CDR3 contains 13 residues. V was clipped by 1 base and J by 0 bases, with 2 bases between them. The germline V gene has CDR1 KGHSH and CDR2 LQKENI. This CDR3 reads CASSPQSTDTQYF. CDR3 in DNA: TGTGCCAGCTCACCACAGAGCACAGATACGCAGTATTTT.

This clonotype has ten or more counts. This rearrangement joins TRBV2 to TRBJ1-1; D unclear. Germline V gene sequence: CDR1 SNHLY, CDR2 FYNNEI. The CDR3 length is 12 residues. With 6 bases removed from V and 6 bases from J, the gap between germline ends came to 11 bases. DNA for the CDR3: TGTGCCAGCAGGTTCGAGGTCGCTGAAGCTTTCTTT. It is translated as CASRFEVAEAFF.

This chain connects TRBV18 to TRBJ2-1, with unresolved D. The CDR3 is 15 amino acids. V was clipped by 2 bases and J by 2 bases, with 10 bases between them. Per the germline V gene, CDR1 is KGHSH and CDR2 is LQKENI. The CDR3 sequence is CASSPGLLPYNEQFF. As DNA, the CDR3 is TGTGCCAGCTCACCAGGGCTCCTCCCCTACAATGAGCAGTTCTTC.

In its sample, this clonotype was seen many times. The CDR3: CASSLFSGSGANVLTF. CDR3 sequence (DNA): TGCGCCAGCAGCTTGTTCAGTGGCTCTGGGGCCAACGTCCTGACTTTC. The chain carries TRBV5-1 and TRBJ2-6; D gene uncertain. Germline lookup yields CDR1 SGHRS and CDR2 YFSETQ. The CDR3 loop spans 16 amino acids. Trimming shortened V by 1 base and J by 0 bases, and 8 bases separated the two germline ends.

There are many counts of this clonotype. The gene calls are TRBV2 and TRBJ2-1; a possible D gene is TRBD1 (7 bases). This CDR3 is built from 14 residues. Germline CDR1 and CDR2: SNHLY and FYNNEI. V lost 7 bases, J lost 8 bases, and 18 bases lay in between. CDR3 sequence: CASTGGGYRDEQFF. CDR3 bases: TGTGCCAGCACCGGAGGGGGCTACCGGGATGAGCAGTTCTTC.

This clonotype was detected many times. The V gene is TRBV7-9, the J gene TRBJ1-2; D remains ambiguous. The germline gives CDR1 SEHNR, CDR2 FQNEAQ (reference sequence). Trimming took 5 bases from V and 0 from J, leaving 7 bases between them. This CDR3 spans 13 amino acids. The DNA for the CDR3 is TGTGCCAGCAGCCCACAGCCTAACTATGGCTACACCTTC. It specifies CASSPQPNYGYTF.

This clonotype was observed a handful of times. The chain couples TRBV18 to TRBJ2-1, with D perhaps TRBD1 (5 bases). V lost 3 bases to trimming and J lost 12 bases, with 9 bases between them. This CDR3 is built from 11 residues. CDR1 and CDR2 (germline): KGHSH, LQKENI. In DNA form, the CDR3 reads TGTGCCAGCTCACCGTCAGGGTTGCAGTTCTTC. Protein sequence: CASSPSGLQFF.

This clonotype was seen many times. This rearrangement joins TRBV3-1 to TRBJ1-1; D unresolved. Germline values: CDR1 LGHDT, CDR2 YNNKEL (reference sequence). V was pared by 6 bases and J by 0 bases, with 14 bases between. The CDR3 is made up of 15 amino acids. The CDR3 loop reads CASSSEGTMNTEAFF. The CDR3 DNA reads TGTGCCAGCAGTAGTGAGGGTACCATGAACACTGAAGCTTTCTTT.

The chain links TRBV7-9 to TRBJ2-1, with D possibly matching TRBD2 (5 bases). V gave up 4 bases and J gave up 2 bases, with 15 bases separating them. The CDR3 contains 16 residues. Germline-derived CDR1 and CDR2 are SEHNR and FQNEAQ (reference sequence). CDR3 sequence (DNA): TGTGCCAGCAGCTCGACTCGGGGTGAAACCTACAATGAGCAGTTCTTC. Protein sequence: CASSSTRGETYNEQFF. The full variable domain, in which reference TRBV7-9 and TRBJ2-1 provide the parts outside the CDR3, is DTGVSQNPRHKITKRGQNVTFRCDPISEHNRLYWYRQTLGQGPEFLTYFQNEAQLEKSRLLSDRFSAERPKGSFSTLEIQRTEQGDSAMYLCASSSTRGETYNEQFFGPGTRLTVL.

Only a few counts were recorded for this clonotype. The chain recombines TRBV25-1 with TRBJ1-2; D is uncertain. Trimming removed 3 bases at V and 4 bases at J, with 18 bases between. The germline gives CDR1 MGHDK, CDR2 SYGVNS. CDR3 size: 16 residues. The CDR3 protein is CASSEAGLGRIYGYTF. Here the CDR3 DNA reads TGTGCCAGCAGTGAGGCAGGCCTTGGGCGGATCTATGGCTACACCTTC.

V is TRBV3-1 and J is TRBJ1-6, with D hard to call. V lost 1 base and J 10 bases, leaving 14 bases between the germline ends. This CDR3 comprises 15 residues. Germline V lookup: CDR1 LGHDT, CDR2 YNNKEL (reference sequence). CDR3 DNA sequence: TGTGCCAGCAGCCAAGTTTCGGGGTTGGGGTCACCCCTCCACTTT. This sequence encodes CASSQVSGLGSPLHF.

In this sample, this clonotype turned up many times. The chain couples TRBV20-1 to TRBJ2-5, with D possibly being TRBD2 (6 bases). Germline loops: CDR1 DFQATT, CDR2 SNEGSKA (reference sequence). The CDR3 consists of 15 residues. V dropped 0 bases and J dropped 1 base, with 12 bases sitting between them. CDR3 DNA sequence: TGCAGTGCTAGAGACGCCGGGGGAGCCCAAGAGACCCAGTACTTC. It encodes CSARDAGGAQETQYF.

This clonotype has at least ten counts. DNA for the CDR3: TGTGCCAGCAGTAGACTTAGGGGCTATGGCTACACCTTC. It encodes CASSRLRGYGYTF. This chain joins TRBV12-3 or TRBV12-4 and TRBJ1-2, with D possibly TRBD1 on 5 matching bases. The CDR3 length is 13 residues. The germline V and J ends were trimmed by 5 bases and 4 bases, with 11 bases remaining between them.

This clonotype occurred many times. V and J are TRBV12-3 or TRBV12-4 and TRBJ1-1; D is possibly TRBD1 (5 bases). V was trimmed by 7 bases and J by 0 bases, leaving 12 bases between them. This CDR3 region has 14 residues. The DNA of the CDR3 is TGTGCCAGCAAAATGGGACCGCTGAACACTGAAGCTTTCTTT. It is translated as CASKMGPLNTEAFF.

In its sample, this clonotype was seen many times. The chain links TRBV19 to TRBJ2-3; 8 bases map to TRBD2. Looked up from germline, CDR1 is LNHDA and CDR2 is SQIVND (reference sequence). V lost 7 bases, J lost 2 bases, and 11 bases stayed unmatched. This CDR3 comprises 16 residues. CDR3 in DNA: TGTGCCAGTAAGGGCAGCGGGGGATATTACACAGATACGCAGTATTTT. The encoded protein is CASKGSGGYYTDTQYF.

This chain's CDR3 is CASSQGGQGTYQETQYF. CDR3 DNA: TGCGCCAGCAGCCAAGGAGGACAGGGGACGTACCAAGAGACCCAGTACTTC. The chain joins TRBV4-1 to TRBJ2-5; TRBD1 aligns across 9 bases. Trimming took 1 base from V and 0 from J; bases not matched to a gene: 6. This CDR3 is built from 17 residues. Germline CDR1 MGHRA, CDR2 YSYEKL.

The rearrangement links TRBV10-1 to TRBJ2-1; 10 bases are shared with TRBD1. The germline V gene encodes CDR1 WNHNN and CDR2 SYGVQD (reference sequence). The CDR3 spans 14 residues. V gave up 4 bases and J gave up 8 bases; unmatched junction bases: 5. The CDR3 spells CASSGRTGGYEQFF. The CDR3 nucleotides are TGCGCCAGCAGTGGACGGACAGGGGGATATGAGCAGTTCTTC.

This clonotype was picked up many times. The rearrangement joins TRBV2 to TRBJ2-7; 10 bases agree with TRBD1. The junction had 9 bases not matched to a gene; V was cut back by 4 bases and J by 6 bases. CDR1 and CDR2 (germline): SNHLY, FYNNEI. The CDR3 totals 15 residues. CDR3 nucleotides: TGTGCCAGCAGTGGAACGCAGGGACAGGGGCTCGAGCAGTACTTC. Translated: CASSGTQGQGLEQYF.

This clonotype was counted only a few times. The rearrangement joins TRBV29-1 to TRBJ1-2; D might be TRBD1 (6 bases). Trimming pared 3 bases from V and 5 bases from J, leaving 19 bases between. The CDR3 is 15 amino acids. Germline V gives CDR1 SQVTM, CDR2 ANQGSEA. The CDR3 sequence is CSVDWDTEFGYGYTF. CDR3 coding DNA: TGCAGCGTTGACTGGGACACCGAGTTCGGATATGGCTACACCTTC. The whole variable domain, remainder taken from reference TRBV29-1 and TRBJ1-2, is SAVISQKPSRDICQRGTSLTIQCQVDSQVTMMFWYRQQPGQSLTLIATANQGSEATYESGFVIDKFPISRPNLTFSTLTVSNMSPEDSSIYLCSVDWDTEFGYGYTFGSGTRLTVV.

This clonotype has ten or more counts. The rearrangement links TRBV27 to TRBJ2-2; TRBD1 aligns across 8 bases. Germline V gene sequence: CDR1 MNHEY, CDR2 SMNVEV (reference sequence). After removal of 6 bases from V and 8 bases from J, the junction contained 5 bases not matched to a gene. The CDR3 runs to 13 residues. CDR3 residues: CASSFRQGGELFF. The CDR3 coding sequence is TGTGCCAGCAGCTTTAGACAGGGGGGGGAGCTGTTTTTT.

There are many counts of this clonotype. V is TRBV28 and J is TRBJ2-7; 7 bases line up with TRBD2. This CDR3 has 15 amino acids. V lost 3 bases to trimming and J lost 2 bases; unmatched junction nucleotides: 7. Germline V gene lookup returns CDR1 MDHEN and CDR2 SYDVKM. For the CDR3, the DNA is TGTGCCAGCAGTTTTTTTCGGGGGGAAGCCTACGAGCAGTACTTC. Its translation is CASSFFRGEAYEQYF.

The V call is TRBV7-8, the J call TRBJ1-2; 8 bases are shared with TRBD1. V lost 2 bases, J lost 7 bases, and 9 bases stayed unmatched. The CDR3 loop spans 15 amino acids. In germline, CDR1 is SGHVS, CDR2 FQNEAQ. The DNA for the CDR3 is TGTGCCAGCAGCTTATCCACCGGAACAGGGGGTGGCTACACCTTC. Protein sequence: CASSLSTGTGGGYTF.